This TCR beta chain was captured by sequencing in a study of identical twins. TCRdb ran MiXCR on the 5' RACE reads and lists one entry per CDR3 protein. Of roughly 1,500,000 distinct CDR3 sequences listed, roughly 35% were seen once; the top ten hold 0.27%. Germline CDR1 reads ENHRY; CDR2 reads SYGVKD. V lost 4 bases, J lost 4 bases, and 9 bases stayed unmatched. CDR3 length: 15 amino acids. This receptor was identified in a newborn girl in good health. The sequencing input was cord blood. The chain carries TRBV10-3 and TRBJ2-7, with 8 bases that match TRBD2. CDR3 residues: CAISGPRAGGYEQYF. In DNA form, the CDR3 reads TGTGCCATCAGTGGCCCGCGCGCGGGGGGTTACGAGCAGTACTTC.